Given below is one T cell receptor beta chain in context. The target of this receptor is not known. Base qualities were left out, and no much larger clone turns up one base away. Sequencing was performed on an Illumina HiSeq 2500. Quantitative 5'-RACE with molecular barcodes was used to prepare TCR beta libraries. The study's own analysis went as follows. To identify disease-linked TCR variants, a new computational method was used, one built on a probabilistic model of VDJ rearrangement. TCRdb handled the public reads itself, with Q25 trimming in fastp and clone calling in MiXCR, and kept productive beta chains. Rows are unified per CDR3 protein, each entry keeping the most common DNA and genes. The V and J calls follow TCRdb's processing rather than the paper's. This sample gives approximately 540,000 distinct CDR3 sequences in total; about 13% of them show up just once. Approximately 6.3% of the sample is in the top ten clones.

This sample stems from a study of CD8 T cells in ankylosing spondylitis (dated by TCRdb to about 2017). Describing the broader study: The study set out to find disease-linked TCR variants by profiling T cell receptor beta repertoires in ankylosing spondylitis patients and healthy donors. Peripheral blood was sampled, and synovial fluid was also collected from ankylosing spondylitis patients. In total, the full study cohort was made up of some 100 healthy donors and 20 to 25 ankylosing spondylitis patients.

From the cysteine through the phenylalanine, the CDR3 covers 13 amino acids. Of all the DNA, just the CDR3 is kept, 39 bases in frame from base 1. Germline trimming amounts to 4 bases on V and 4 bases on J, with 5 as the count of junction bases outside the gene matches. Sequences SGHRS (CDR1) and YFSETQ (CDR2) are obtained from the germline V gene. The research as a whole found: The disease-linked clones showed a CD8+ phenotype and occurred at relatively low frequencies in peripheral blood. Blood from ankylosing spondylitis patients appeared to be characterized by a TCR beta motif composed of roughly 8 highly homologous amino acid variants. Some motif variants had previously been reported in the synovial fluid and blood of reactive arthritis patients, which suggests shared mechanisms of disease initiation. The disease-linked clones were reported as significantly enriched in matched synovial fluid samples from ankylosing spondylitis patients.

Sequencing was carried out using blood, either unsorted or a sorted T cell fraction (not recorded which). This TCR came from a male donor with ankylosing spondylitis. The chain uses TRBV5-1 and TRBJ2-7, with 7 middle bases fitting TRBD1. The base sequence is TGCGCCAGCAGCACGGGACAGTATTACGAGCAGTACTTC. Its translation is CASSTGQYYEQYF.